These 27 T cell receptor beta chains originate from one sample sequenced in a study of response to subunit inactivated influenza vaccine. TCRdb ran MiXCR on the RT-PCR reads and lists one entry per CDR3 protein. In the table there are over 450,000 distinct CDR3 sequences, approximately 12% of which are singletons. The sequencing used PBMCs from blood, collected roughly 6 weeks after vaccination. These receptors all come from a man between 45 and 60 years old who received an inactivated influenza vaccine.

This sequence joins TRBV3-1 and TRBJ1-4; 8 bases line up with TRBD1. Germline-derived CDR1 and CDR2 are LGHDT and YNNKEL (reference sequence). The J segment lost 5 bases and the V segment lost 3 bases, leaving 2 bases of the junction unmatched. The CDR3 is 14 amino acids. For the CDR3, the DNA is TGTGCCAGCAGCCAGTGGACAGGGAATGAAAAACTGTTTTTT. It codes for CASSQWTGNEKLFF.

The chain joins TRBV30 to TRBJ1-1, with D possibly TRBD1 on 5 matching bases. CDR3 length: 14 residues. Per germline, CDR1 GTSNPN and CDR2 SVGIG (reference sequence). V was shortened by 2 bases and J by 0 bases, with 10 bases between the two germline ends. DNA for the CDR3: TGTGCCTGGAGTAGGGGTTTGATGAACACTGAAGCTTTCTTT. It codes for CAWSRGLMNTEAFF.

This clonotype has just a few counts. The genes are TRBV6-1 and TRBJ2-1; 10 bases agree with TRBD1. This CDR3 has 14 residues. Per the germline V gene, CDR1 is MNHNS and CDR2 is SASEGT. V lost 4 bases, J lost 9 bases, and 6 bases stayed unmatched. For the CDR3, the DNA is TGTGCCAGCAGTGCTCCGGGACAGGGGAGTGAGCAGTTCTTC. Translation gives CASSAPGQGSEQFF.

The rearrangement joins TRBV5-1 to TRBJ1-1; perhaps TRBD1 as D (5 bases). Deletions cut 0 bases from V and 4 bases from J, with 10 bases between. Germline-derived CDR1 and CDR2 are SGHRS and YFSETQ. The CDR3 has 14 residues. The CDR3 reads CASSLEEGSTEAFF. For the CDR3, the DNA is TGCGCCAGCAGCTTGGAGGAGGGGAGCACTGAAGCTTTCTTT.

This clonotype was recorded a few times. The chain carries TRBV12-3 or TRBV12-4 and TRBJ1-1; D is unclear. Trimming left V 2 bases short and J 6 bases short, with 13 bases between. The CDR3 is 14 residues long. CDR3 amino acids: CASSLSVGGSEAFF. CDR3 sequence (DNA): TGTGCCAGCAGTTTATCCGTGGGAGGGTCTGAAGCTTTCTTT.

The J gene is TRBJ2-2, the V gene TRBV28; 9 bases map to TRBD2. The ends lost 4 bases at V and 4 bases at J; junction bases unmatched: 7. Germline CDR1 and CDR2: MDHEN and SYDVKM. CDR3 length equals 16 residues. As DNA, the CDR3 is TGTGCCAGCAGTTGCGGGAGGGATAAATGCACCGGGGAGCTGTTTTTT. Its protein product is CASSCGRDKCTGELFF.

This clonotype was counted between two and nine times. The chain has TRBV20-1 and TRBJ2-1; TRBD2 matches at 10 bases. CDR1 DFQATT and CDR2 SNEGSKA come from the germline V gene (reference sequence). The CDR3 is made up of 18 amino acids. V trimming: 0 bases; J trimming: 7 bases; junction bases outside the gene matches: 15. The CDR3 sequence: CSARDPASGSTALNEQFF. In DNA form, the CDR3 reads TGCAGTGCTAGAGATCCGGCTAGCGGGAGTACAGCCCTGAATGAGCAGTTCTTC.

This clonotype was recorded many times. The V and J genes are TRBV29-1 and TRBJ1-3; D remains ambiguous. Germline loops: CDR1 SQVTM, CDR2 ANQGSEA. This CDR3 contains 16 residues. Trimming removed 0 bases at V and 0 bases at J, with 12 bases between. In nucleotides, the CDR3 is TGCAGCGTTGAAGATCTGGCCGGCTACTCTGGAAACACCATATATTTT. Residues: CSVEDLAGYSGNTIYF.

This clonotype has a handful of counts. The rearrangement joins TRBV20-1 to TRBJ2-5; D uncertain. The CDR3 is made up of 14 amino acids. V was shortened by 0 bases and J by 9 bases, with 17 bases between the two germline ends. Germline lookup yields CDR1 DFQATT and CDR2 SNEGSKA (reference sequence). CDR3 region: CSARDWTPTKAQYF. The DNA of the CDR3 is TGCAGTGCTAGAGATTGGACCCCTACTAAGGCCCAGTACTTC.

This clonotype has ten or more counts. The genes are TRBV7-2 and TRBJ2-4, with 7 bases lining up with TRBD2. The V gene end was trimmed by 3 bases and the J gene end by 7 bases; junction bases not matched to a gene: 12. There are 16 residues in the CDR3. Germline values: CDR1 SGHTA, CDR2 FQGNSA. The CDR3 loop reads CASSFVAGAAGNIQYF. The CDR3 DNA is TGTGCCAGCAGCTTTGTGGCGGGAGCGGCGGGTAACATTCAGTACTTC.

This clonotype occurred a few times. V and J are TRBV7-2 and TRBJ2-5, with 10 bases fitting TRBD1. J was trimmed by 2 bases and V by 5 bases; bases with no gene match: 8. This CDR3 is built from 16 residues. Germline CDR1 and CDR2: SGHTA and FQGNSA. Here the CDR3 reads CASSPRQGAGQETQYF. For the CDR3, the DNA is TGTGCCAGCAGCCCTCGACAGGGGGCTGGGCAAGAGACCCAGTACTTC.

This clonotype was seen more than once but under ten times. V and J are TRBV5-1 and TRBJ2-1; 10 bases align to TRBD2. Losses at the gene ends were 0 bases for V and 8 bases for J; bases not matched to a gene: 5. Germline CDR1 is SGHRS and CDR2 is YFSETQ. The CDR3 has 15 amino acids. CDR3 residues: CASSLVSSGSYEQFF. DNA for the CDR3: TGCGCCAGCAGCTTGGTATCTAGCGGGAGCTATGAGCAGTTCTTC.

The chain employs TRBV5-1 and TRBJ2-1; 7 bases are shared with TRBD1. CDR3 length equals 15 residues. The germline gives CDR1 SGHRS, CDR2 YFSETQ. The trim removed 1 base at V and 3 bases at J, leaving 4 bases unmatched. The CDR3 nucleotides are TGCGCCAGCAGCTTGCTTCAGGGGGACTACAATGAGCAGTTCTTC. Its protein is CASSLLQGDYNEQFF.

This clonotype has just a few counts. This chain uses TRBV6-5 with TRBJ2-7; no definite D call. The CDR3 consists of 11 residues. Germline lookup yields CDR1 MNHEY and CDR2 SVGAGI. Trimming removed 2 bases from V and 9 bases from J, with 8 bases in between. The CDR3 loop is CASSYGEGQYF. For the CDR3, the DNA is TGTGCCAGCAGTTACGGAGAAGGGCAGTACTTC.

The V gene is TRBV2, the J gene TRBJ2-1; D might be TRBD2 (5 bases). The CDR3 contains 16 residues. Per the germline V gene, CDR1 is SNHLY and CDR2 is FYNNEI. V gave up 4 bases and J gave up 0 bases, with 13 bases separating them. The CDR3 loop is CASSVDFLSSYNEQFF. CDR3 DNA: TGTGCCAGCAGTGTGGACTTCCTCAGCTCCTACAATGAGCAGTTCTTC.

The CDR3 reads CSATLANEQFF. For the CDR3, the DNA is TGCAGTGCGACGCTAGCCAATGAGCAGTTCTTC. The V gene is TRBV20-1, the J gene TRBJ2-1, with TRBD2 as a possible D gene (5 bases). Between the trimmed V and J ends, which lost 6 bases and 6 bases, there was a span of 9 bases. Germline V gene data show CDR1 as DFQATT and CDR2 as SNEGSKA (reference sequence). The CDR3 is 11 amino acids.

This clonotype has a handful of counts. The chain carries TRBV7-6 and TRBJ2-2; no clear D gene. The V gene lost 1 base and the J gene lost 2 bases, with 5 bases spanning the gap. The CDR3 is made up of 14 amino acids. In germline, CDR1 is SGHVS, CDR2 FNYEAQ. This chain's CDR3 is CASSLGINTGELFF. CDR3 bases: TGTGCCAGCAGCTTAGGGATTAACACCGGGGAGCTGTTTTTT.

This clonotype was observed a handful of times. This chain uses TRBV7-2 with TRBJ2-1; TRBD2 might be the D (6 bases). Trimming pared 1 base from V and 9 bases from J, leaving 13 bases between. CDR1 and CDR2 from the germline V gene are SGHTA and FQGNSA. This CDR3 has 14 residues. In DNA form, the CDR3 reads TGTGCCAGCAGCTTAGTTCGCGGGACGGGTGAGCAGTTCTTC. Its protein product is CASSLVRGTGEQFF.

This clonotype appeared many times. V usage is TRBV12-3 or TRBV12-4 and J usage is TRBJ1-6, with 7 bases lining up with TRBD1. The CDR3 sequence is 12 residues long. J was trimmed by 19 bases and V by 6 bases; bases with no gene match: 12. The CDR3 bases are TGTGCCAGCAGCCGACAGGGATATTTCCTACACTTT. It yields the protein CASSRQGYFLHF.

The rearrangement joins TRBV7-2 to TRBJ2-1; unclear D gene. Trimming removed 3 bases from V and 6 bases from J, with 6 bases in between. This CDR3 spans 12 amino acids. Germline CDR1 reads SGHTA; CDR2 reads FQGNSA. The CDR3 region is CASSFYLNEQFF. CDR3 nucleotide sequence: TGTGCCAGCAGCTTTTACCTCAATGAGCAGTTCTTC.

V gene TRBV27 combines with J gene TRBJ2-7, with D maybe TRBD2 (5 bases). Germline V CDR1 and CDR2: MNHEY, SMNVEV (reference sequence). The CDR3 runs 13 residues. Deletions cut 6 bases from V and 6 bases from J, with 15 bases between. The CDR3 DNA reads TGTGCCAGCAGACCTCCCGGACTTACCGAGCAGTACTTC. Amino acids: CASRPPGLTEQYF.

This clonotype was recorded at least ten times. A read error may account for a junction end that differs from germline. The chain has TRBV7-2 and TRBJ2-3, with D possibly TRBD2 on 5 matching bases. Germline values: CDR1 SGHTA, CDR2 FQGNSA. The length of the CDR3 is 14 residues. CDR3 sequence (DNA): TGCGCCAGCAGCTTGGACGGGGGCACAGATACGCAGTATTTT. This translates into CASSLDGGTDTQYF.

This chain connects TRBV25-1 to TRBJ1-2, with 8 bases lining up with TRBD1. V dropped 4 bases and J dropped 0; count of bases not matched to a gene: 7. The CDR3 length is 16 residues. Germline CDR1 reads MGHDK; CDR2 reads SYGVNS. Here the CDR3 DNA reads TGTGCCAGCAGTGGATCTTCGGGACAGGCTAACTATGGCTACACCTTC. Amino acids: CASSGSSGQANYGYTF.

As DNA, the CDR3 is TGTGCCAGCAGCCGGACAGGGTTCGGTCAGCCCCAGCATTTT. Protein: CASSRTGFGQPQHF. The chain uses TRBV3-1 and TRBJ1-5, with TRBD1 matching 8 bases. In germline, CDR1 is LGHDT, CDR2 YNNKEL (reference sequence). The CDR3 covers 14 residues. The J segment lost 6 bases and the V segment lost 4 bases, leaving 5 bases of the junction unmatched.

There are a few counts of this clonotype. The rearrangement uses TRBV6-2 or TRBV6-3 and TRBJ2-3; 12 bases match TRBD2. Germline V gene sequence: CDR1 MNHEY, CDR2 SVGEGT. The J segment lost 3 bases and the V segment lost 6 bases, leaving 16 bases of the junction unmatched. The CDR3 loop spans 19 amino acids. The CDR3 DNA reads as TGTGCCAGCAGCCTGCTAGCGGGGGGGCCTCTCCTCCGTACAGATACGCAGTATTTT. The encoded protein is CASSLLAGGPLLRTDTQYF.

A few counts support this clonotype. The genes are TRBV5-1 and TRBJ2-5, with D possibly TRBD1 on 5 matching bases. There are 13 residues in the CDR3. Germline-derived CDR1 and CDR2 are SGHRS and YFSETQ. Trimming cost V 5 bases and J 4 bases, with 12 bases left between them. The CDR3 region has the DNA TGCGCCAGCAGGGATCAAGGGGCAGAGACCCAGTACTTC. It specifies CASRDQGAETQYF.

A few counts support this clonotype. This chain connects TRBV6-2 or TRBV6-3 to TRBJ2-5; TRBD2 might be the D (6 bases). V was cut by 7 bases and J by 2 bases, with 20 bases left in between. This CDR3 has 16 amino acids. Per the germline V gene, CDR1 is MNHEY and CDR2 is SVGEGT. The CDR3 region has the DNA TGTGCCAGCAATGGGGCGGGACCCACCCCTCAAGAGACCCAGTACTTC. It encodes CASNGAGPTPQETQYF.